This T cell receptor (beta chain) was profiled in a study of shared clonotypes between healthy human individuals. The naive CD8 subset, CD45RO-negative cells positively selected for CCR7, excluded terminally differentiated effector memory CD45RA+ cells. It was about 210 ng DNA, around 33,000 T cell genomes, that sorted-subset replicate PCRs used. The assay was immunoSEQ multiplex PCR, and TCRdb's table has in-frame clones only and misses some. In the table there are millions of clones, roughly 94% of which are singletons. The CDR3 loop spans 15 amino acids. Per the germline V gene, CDR1 is SGDLS and CDR2 is YYNGEE. The V end lost 3 bases, the J end lost 4 bases, and 13 bases lay between the germline ends.

The TCR sequence derives from a man younger than 35 in good health. This chain uses TRBV9 with TRBJ1-4; possibly TRBD1 for D (5 bases). Sequencing was carried out using naive CD8+ T cells sorted from blood. The CDR3 sequence is CASSAHDSLNEKLFF. CDR3 nucleotide sequence: TGTGCCAGCAGCGCCCACGACAGCCTTAATGAAAAACTGTTTTTT. Drawing the rest from reference TRBV9 and TRBJ1-4, the complete variable domain is DSGVTQTPKHLITATGQRVTLRCSPRSGDLSVYWYQQSLDQGLQFLIQYYNGEERAKGNILERFSAQQFPDLHSELNLSSLELGDSALYFCASSAHDSLNEKLFFGSGTQLSVL.